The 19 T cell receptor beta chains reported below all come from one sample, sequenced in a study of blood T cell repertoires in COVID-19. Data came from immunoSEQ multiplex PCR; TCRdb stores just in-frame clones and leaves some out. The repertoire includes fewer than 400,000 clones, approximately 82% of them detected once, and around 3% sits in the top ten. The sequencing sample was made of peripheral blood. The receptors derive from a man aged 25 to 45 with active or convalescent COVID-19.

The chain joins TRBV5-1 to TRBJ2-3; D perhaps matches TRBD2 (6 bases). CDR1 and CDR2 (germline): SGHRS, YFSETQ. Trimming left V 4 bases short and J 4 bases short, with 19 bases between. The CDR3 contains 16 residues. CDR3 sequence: CASSLRSLREPDTQYF. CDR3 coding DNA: TGCGCCAGCAGCCTGAGGTCGTTGCGGGAACCAGATACGCAGTATTTT.

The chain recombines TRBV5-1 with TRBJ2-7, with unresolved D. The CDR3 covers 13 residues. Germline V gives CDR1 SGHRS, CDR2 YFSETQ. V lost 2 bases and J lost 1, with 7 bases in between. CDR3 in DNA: TGCGCCAGCAGCTTCCCGGGTTCCTACGAGCAGTACTTC. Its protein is CASSFPGSYEQYF.

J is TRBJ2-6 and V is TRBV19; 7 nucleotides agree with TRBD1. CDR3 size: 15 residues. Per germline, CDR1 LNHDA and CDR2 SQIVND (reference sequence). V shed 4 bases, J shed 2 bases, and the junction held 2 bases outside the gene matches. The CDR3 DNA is TGTGCCAGTAGTAAACAGGGGCCTGGGGCCAACGTCCTGACTTTC. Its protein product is CASSKQGPGANVLTF.

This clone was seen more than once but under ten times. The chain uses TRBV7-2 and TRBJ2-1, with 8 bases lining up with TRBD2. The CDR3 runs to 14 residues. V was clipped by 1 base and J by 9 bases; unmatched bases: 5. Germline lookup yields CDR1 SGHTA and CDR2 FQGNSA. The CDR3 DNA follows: TGTGCCAGCAGCTTAGTCCCCGGGGGGGGTGAGCAGTTCTTC. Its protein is CASSLVPGGGEQFF.

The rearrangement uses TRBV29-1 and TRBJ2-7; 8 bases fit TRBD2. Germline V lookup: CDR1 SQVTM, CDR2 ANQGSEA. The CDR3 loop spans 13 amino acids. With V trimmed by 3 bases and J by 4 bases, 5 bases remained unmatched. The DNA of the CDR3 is TGCAGCGTTGACGGCGGGGGGAATTACGAGCAGTACTTC. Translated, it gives CSVDGGGNYEQYF.

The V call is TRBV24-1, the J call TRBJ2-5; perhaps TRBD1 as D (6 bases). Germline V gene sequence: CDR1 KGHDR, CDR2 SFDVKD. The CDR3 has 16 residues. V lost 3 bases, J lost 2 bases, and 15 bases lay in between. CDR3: CATSDTTGRGQETQYF. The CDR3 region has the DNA TGTGCCACCAGTGATACGACAGGAAGGGGGCAAGAGACCCAGTACTTC.

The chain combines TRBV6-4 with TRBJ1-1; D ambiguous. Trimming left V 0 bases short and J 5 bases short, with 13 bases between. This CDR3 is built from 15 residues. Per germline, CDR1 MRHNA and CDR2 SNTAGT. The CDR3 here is CASSDSPGMVTEAFF. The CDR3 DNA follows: TGTGCCAGCAGTGACTCCCCGGGGATGGTTACTGAAGCTTTCTTT.

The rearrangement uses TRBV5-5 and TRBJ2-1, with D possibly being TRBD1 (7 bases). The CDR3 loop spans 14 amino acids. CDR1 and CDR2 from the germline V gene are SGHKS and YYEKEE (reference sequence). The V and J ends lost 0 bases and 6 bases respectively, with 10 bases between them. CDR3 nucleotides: TGTGCCAGCAGCTTGGTCAGGGGGGTCAATGAGCAGTTCTTC. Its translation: CASSLVRGVNEQFF. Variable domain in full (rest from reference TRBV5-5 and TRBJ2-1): DAGVTQSPTHLIKTRGQQVTLRCSPISGHKSVSWYQQVLGQGPQFIFQYYEKEERGRGNFPDRFSARQFPNYSSELNVNALLLGDSALYLCASSLVRGVNEQFFGPGTRLTVL.

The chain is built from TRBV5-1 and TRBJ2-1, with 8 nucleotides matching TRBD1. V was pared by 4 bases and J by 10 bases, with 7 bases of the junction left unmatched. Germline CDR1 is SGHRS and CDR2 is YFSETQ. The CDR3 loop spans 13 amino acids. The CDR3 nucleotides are TGCGCCAGCAGCCGACAGGGGTTCGGAGAGCAGTTCTTC. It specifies CASSRQGFGEQFF.

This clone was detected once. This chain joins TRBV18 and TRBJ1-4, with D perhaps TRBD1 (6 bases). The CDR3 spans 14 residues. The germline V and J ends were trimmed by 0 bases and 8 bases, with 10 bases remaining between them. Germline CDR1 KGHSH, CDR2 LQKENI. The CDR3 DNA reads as TGTGCCAGCTCACCACCGGGGGCTTGGGAAAAACTGTTTTTT. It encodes CASSPPGAWEKLFF.

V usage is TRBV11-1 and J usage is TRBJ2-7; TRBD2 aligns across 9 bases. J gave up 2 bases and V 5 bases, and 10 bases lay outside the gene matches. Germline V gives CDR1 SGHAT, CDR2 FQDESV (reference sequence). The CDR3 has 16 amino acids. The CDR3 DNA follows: TGTGCCAGCAGCCCGCGGATAGGCGGGAGGGCCTACGAGCAGTACTTC. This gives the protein CASSPRIGGRAYEQYF.

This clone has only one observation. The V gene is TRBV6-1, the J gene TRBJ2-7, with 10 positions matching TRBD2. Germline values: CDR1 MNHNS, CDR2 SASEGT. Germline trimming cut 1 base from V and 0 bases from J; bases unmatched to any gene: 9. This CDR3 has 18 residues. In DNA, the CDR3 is TGTGCCAGCAGTGAAGTCCGGACTAGCGGTAGAAACTCCTACGAGCAGTACTTC. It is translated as CASSEVRTSGRNSYEQYF.

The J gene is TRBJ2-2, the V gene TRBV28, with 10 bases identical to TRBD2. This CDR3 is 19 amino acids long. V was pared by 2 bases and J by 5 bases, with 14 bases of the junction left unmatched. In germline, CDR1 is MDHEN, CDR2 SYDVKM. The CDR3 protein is CASSLGPTKREGWTGELFF. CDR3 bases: TGTGCCAGCAGTTTAGGGCCTACCAAGCGGGAGGGTTGGACCGGGGAGCTGTTTTTT.

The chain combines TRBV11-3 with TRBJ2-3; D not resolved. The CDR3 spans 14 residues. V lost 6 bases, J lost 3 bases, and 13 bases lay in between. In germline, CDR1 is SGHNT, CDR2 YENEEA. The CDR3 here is CASSPSLETDTQYF. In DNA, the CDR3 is TGTGCCAGCAGTCCTTCTTTAGAAACAGATACGCAGTATTTT. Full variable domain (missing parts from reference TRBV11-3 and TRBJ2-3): EAGVVQSPRYKIIEKKQPVAFWCNPISGHNTLYWYLQNLGQGPELLIRYENEEAVDDSQLPKDRFSAERLKGVDSTLKIQPAELGDSAVYLCASSPSLETDTQYFGPGTRLTVL.

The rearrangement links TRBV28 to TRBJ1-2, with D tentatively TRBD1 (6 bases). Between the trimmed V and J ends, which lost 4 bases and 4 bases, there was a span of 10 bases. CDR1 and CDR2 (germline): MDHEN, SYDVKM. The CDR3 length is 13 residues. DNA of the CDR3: TGTGCCAGCAGTTCGCTGACAGGCTATGGCTACACCTTC. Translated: CASSSLTGYGYTF.

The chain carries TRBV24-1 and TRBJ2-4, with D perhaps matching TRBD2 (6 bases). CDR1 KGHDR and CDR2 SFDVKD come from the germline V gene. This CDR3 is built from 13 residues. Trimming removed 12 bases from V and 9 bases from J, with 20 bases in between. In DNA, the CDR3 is TGTGCCCCCCTTCACGGGGGAGCTGGCATTCAGTACTTC. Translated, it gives CAPLHGGAGIQYF.

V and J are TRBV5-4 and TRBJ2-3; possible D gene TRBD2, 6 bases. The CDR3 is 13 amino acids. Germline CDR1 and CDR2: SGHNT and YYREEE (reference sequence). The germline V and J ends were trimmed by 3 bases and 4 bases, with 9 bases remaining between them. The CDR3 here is CASSSSSADTQYF. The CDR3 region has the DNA TGTGCCAGCAGCTCTTCTAGCGCAGATACGCAGTATTTT. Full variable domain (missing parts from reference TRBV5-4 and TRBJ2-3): ETGVTQSPTHLIKTRGQQVTLRCSSQSGHNTVSWYQQALGQGPQFIFQYYREEENGRGNFPPRFSGLQFPNYSSELNVNALELDDSALYLCASSSSSADTQYFGPGTRLTVL.

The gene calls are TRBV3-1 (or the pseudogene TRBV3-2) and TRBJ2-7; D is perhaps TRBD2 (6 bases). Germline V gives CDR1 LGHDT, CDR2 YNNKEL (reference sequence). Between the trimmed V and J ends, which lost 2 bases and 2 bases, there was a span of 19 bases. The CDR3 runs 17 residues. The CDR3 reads CASSQMSWDSYPYEQYF. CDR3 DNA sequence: TGTGCCAGCAGCCAAATGTCGTGGGACTCCTACCCCTACGAGCAGTACTTC.

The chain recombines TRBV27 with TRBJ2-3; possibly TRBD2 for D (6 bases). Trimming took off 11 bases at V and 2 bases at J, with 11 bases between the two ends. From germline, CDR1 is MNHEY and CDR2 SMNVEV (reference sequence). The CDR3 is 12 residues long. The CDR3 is CASGVPTDTQYF. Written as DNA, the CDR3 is TGTGCCTCGGGAGTCCCCACAGATACGCAGTATTTT.